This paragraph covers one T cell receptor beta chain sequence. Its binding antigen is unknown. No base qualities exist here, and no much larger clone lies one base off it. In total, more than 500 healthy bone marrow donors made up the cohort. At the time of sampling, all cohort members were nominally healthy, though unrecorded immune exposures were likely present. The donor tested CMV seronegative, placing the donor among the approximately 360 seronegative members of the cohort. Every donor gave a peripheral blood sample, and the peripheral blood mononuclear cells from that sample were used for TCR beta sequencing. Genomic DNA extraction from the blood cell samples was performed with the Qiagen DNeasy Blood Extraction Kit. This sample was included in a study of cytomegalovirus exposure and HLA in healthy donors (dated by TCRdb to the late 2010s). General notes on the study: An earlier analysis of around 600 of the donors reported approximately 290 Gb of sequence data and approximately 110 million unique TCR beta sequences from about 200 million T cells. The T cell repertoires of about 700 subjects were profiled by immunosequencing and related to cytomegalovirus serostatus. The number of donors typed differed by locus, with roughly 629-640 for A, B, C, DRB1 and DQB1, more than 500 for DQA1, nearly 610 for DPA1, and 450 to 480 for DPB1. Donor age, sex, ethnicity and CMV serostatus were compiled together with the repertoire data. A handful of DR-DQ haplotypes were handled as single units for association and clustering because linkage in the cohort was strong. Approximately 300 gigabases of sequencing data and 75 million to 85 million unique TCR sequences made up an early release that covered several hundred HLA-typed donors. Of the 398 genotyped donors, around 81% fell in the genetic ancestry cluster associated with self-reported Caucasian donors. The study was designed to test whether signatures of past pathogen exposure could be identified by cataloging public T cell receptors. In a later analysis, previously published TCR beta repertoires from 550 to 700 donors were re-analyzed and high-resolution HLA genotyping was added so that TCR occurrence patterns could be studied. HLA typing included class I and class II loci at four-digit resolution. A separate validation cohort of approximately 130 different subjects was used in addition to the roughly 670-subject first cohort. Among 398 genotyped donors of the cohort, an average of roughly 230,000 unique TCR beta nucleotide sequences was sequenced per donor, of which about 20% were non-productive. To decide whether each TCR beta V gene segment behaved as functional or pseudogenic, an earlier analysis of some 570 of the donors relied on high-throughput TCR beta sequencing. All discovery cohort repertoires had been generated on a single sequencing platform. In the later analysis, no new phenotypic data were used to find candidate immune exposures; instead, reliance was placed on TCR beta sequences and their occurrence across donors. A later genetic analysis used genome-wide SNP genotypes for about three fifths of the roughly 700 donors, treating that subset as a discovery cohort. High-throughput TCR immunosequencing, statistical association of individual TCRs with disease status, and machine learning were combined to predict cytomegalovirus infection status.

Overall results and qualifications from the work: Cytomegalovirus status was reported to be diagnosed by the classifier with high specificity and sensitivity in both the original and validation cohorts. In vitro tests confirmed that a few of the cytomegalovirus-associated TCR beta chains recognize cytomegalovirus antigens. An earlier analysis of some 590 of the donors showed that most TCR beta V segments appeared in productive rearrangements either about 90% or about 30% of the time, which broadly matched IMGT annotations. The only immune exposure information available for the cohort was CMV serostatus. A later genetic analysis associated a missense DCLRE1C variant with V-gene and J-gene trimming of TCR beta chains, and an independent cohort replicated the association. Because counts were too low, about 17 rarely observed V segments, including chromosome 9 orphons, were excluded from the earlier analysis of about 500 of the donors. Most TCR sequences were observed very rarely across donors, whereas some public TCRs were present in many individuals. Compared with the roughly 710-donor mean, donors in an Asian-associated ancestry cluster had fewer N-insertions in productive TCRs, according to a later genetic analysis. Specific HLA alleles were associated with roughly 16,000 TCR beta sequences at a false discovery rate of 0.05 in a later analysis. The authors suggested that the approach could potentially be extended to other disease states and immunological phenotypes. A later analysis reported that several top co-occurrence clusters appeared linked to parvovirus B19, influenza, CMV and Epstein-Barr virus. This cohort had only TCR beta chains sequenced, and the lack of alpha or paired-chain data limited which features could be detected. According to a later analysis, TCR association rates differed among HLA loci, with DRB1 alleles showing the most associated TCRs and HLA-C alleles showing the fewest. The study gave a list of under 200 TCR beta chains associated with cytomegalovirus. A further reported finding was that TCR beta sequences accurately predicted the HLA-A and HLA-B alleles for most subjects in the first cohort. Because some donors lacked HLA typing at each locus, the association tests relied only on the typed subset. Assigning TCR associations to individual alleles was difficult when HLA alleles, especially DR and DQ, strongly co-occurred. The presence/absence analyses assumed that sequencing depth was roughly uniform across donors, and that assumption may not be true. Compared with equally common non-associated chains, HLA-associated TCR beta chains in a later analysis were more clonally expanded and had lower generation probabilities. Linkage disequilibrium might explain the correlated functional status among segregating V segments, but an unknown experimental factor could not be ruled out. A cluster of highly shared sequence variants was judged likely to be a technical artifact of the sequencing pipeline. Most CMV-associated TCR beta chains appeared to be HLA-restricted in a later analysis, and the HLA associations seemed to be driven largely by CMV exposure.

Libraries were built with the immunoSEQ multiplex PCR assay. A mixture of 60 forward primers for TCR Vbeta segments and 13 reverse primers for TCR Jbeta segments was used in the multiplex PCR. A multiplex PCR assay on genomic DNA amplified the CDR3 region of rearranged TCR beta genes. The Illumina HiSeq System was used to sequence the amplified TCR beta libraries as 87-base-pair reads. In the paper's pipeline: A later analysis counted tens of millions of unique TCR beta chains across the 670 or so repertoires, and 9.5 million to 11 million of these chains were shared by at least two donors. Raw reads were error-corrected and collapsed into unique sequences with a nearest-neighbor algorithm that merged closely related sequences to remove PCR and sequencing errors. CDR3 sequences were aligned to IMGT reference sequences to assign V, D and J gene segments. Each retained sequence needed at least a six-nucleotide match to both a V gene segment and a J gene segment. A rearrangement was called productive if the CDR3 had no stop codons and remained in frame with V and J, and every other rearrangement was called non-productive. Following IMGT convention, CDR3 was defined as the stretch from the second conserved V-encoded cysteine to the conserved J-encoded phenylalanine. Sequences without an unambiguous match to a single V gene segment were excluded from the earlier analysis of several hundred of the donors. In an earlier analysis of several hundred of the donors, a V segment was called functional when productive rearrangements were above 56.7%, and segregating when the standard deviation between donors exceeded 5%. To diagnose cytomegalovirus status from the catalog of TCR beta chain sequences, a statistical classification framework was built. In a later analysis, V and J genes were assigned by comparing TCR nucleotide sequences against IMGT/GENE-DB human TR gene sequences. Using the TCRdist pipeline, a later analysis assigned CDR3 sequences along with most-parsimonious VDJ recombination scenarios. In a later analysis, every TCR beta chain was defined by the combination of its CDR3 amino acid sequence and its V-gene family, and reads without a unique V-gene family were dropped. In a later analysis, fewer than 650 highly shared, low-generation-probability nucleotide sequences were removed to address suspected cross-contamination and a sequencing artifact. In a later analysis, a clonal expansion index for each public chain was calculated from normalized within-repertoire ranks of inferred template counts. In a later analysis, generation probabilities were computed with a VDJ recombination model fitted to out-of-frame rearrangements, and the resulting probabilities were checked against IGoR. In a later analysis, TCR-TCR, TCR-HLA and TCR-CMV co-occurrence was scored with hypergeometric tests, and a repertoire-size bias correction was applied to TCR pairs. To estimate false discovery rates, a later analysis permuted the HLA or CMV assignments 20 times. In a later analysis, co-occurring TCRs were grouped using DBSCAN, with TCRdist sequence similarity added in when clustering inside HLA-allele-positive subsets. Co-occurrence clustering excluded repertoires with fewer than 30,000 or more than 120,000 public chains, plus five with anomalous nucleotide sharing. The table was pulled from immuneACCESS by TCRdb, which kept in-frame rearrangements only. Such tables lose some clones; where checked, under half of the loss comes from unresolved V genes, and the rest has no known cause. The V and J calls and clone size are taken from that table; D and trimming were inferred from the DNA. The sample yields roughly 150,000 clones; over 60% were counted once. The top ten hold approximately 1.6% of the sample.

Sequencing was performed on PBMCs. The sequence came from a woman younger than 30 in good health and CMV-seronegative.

The sequenced DNA: TGTGCCACCAGCAGAGGTCAGGCGGGGAGGCGCACAGATACGCAGTATTTT. Its coded protein is CATSRGQAGRRTDTQYF. The sequence joins TRBV15 to TRBJ2-3, and perhaps TRBD2 as D gene, on 6 matching bases. For CDR1 and CDR2, the germline V gene (reference sequence) lists LNHNV and YYDKDF. Its CDR3 holds 17 amino acids, cysteine through phenylalanine. Just the 51-base CDR3 DNA is kept, in frame starting at base 1. The junction shows trimming of 1 base on V and 1 base on J, plus 15 bases between the germline ends.